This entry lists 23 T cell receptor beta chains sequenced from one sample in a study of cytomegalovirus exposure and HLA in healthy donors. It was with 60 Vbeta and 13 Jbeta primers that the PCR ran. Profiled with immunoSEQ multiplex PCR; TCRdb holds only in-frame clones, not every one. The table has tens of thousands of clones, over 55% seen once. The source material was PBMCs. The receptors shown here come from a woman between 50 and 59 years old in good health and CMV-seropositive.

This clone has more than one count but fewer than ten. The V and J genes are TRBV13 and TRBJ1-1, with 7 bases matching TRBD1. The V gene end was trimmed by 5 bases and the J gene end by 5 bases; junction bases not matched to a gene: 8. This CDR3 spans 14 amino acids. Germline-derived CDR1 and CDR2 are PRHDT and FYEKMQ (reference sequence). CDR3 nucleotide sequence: TGTGCCAGCAGCGACATCCAACAGGGGACTGAAGCTTTCTTT. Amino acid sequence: CASSDIQQGTEAFF.

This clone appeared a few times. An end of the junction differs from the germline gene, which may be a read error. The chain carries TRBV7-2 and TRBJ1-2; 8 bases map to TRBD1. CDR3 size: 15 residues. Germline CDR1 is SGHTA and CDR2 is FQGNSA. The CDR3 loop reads CASSLTGTGFYRYTF. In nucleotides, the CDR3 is TGTGCCAGCAGCTTAACCGGGACAGGTTTCTATCGCTACACCTTC.

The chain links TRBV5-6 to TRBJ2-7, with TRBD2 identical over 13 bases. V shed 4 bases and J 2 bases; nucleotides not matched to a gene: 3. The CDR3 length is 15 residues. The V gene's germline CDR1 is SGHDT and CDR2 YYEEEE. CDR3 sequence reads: CASSPTSGGAYEQYF. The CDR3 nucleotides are TGTGCCAGCAGCCCAACTAGCGGGGGGGCCTACGAGCAGTACTTC.

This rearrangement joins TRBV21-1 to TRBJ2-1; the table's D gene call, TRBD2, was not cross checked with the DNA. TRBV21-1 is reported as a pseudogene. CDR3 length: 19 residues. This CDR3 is CASSKALYHSGVSYNEQFF. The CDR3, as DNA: TGTGCCAGCAGCAAAGCGCTTTATCACAGCGGGGTTTCCTACAATGAGCAGTTCTTC.

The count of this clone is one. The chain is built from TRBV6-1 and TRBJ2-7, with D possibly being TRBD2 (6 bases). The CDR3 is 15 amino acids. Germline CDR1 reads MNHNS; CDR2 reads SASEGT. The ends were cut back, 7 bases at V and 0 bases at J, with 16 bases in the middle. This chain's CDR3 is CASTLTDGSSYEQYF. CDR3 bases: TGTGCCAGCACCTTAACCGACGGGAGCTCCTACGAGCAGTACTTC.

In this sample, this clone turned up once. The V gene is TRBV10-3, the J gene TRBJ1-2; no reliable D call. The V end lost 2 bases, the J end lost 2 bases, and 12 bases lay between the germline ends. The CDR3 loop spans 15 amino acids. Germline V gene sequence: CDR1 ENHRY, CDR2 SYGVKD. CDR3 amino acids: CAISEGSAQNYGYTF. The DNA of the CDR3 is TGTGCCATCAGTGAGGGGAGTGCCCAAAACTATGGCTACACCTTC.

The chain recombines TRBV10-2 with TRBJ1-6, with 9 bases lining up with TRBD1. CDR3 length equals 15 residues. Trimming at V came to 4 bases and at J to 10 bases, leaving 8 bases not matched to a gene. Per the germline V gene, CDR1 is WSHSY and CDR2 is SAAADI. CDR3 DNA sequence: TGCGCCAGCAGTGGTTGGGACAGGGAGACCTCACCCCTCCACTTT. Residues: CASSGWDRETSPLHF.

The CDR3 bases are TGTGCCAGCAGCTTATCGAGCCACAGGGGTAGGAGCGGGGAGCTGTTTTTT. Translating it yields CASSLSSHRGRSGELFF. This rearrangement joins TRBV11-2 to TRBJ2-2; 7 bases fit TRBD1. V was pared by 2 bases and J by 7 bases, with 13 bases of the junction left unmatched. The CDR3 runs to 17 residues. In germline, CDR1 is SGHAT, CDR2 FQNNGV.

DNA for the CDR3: TGTGCCAGCAGCTTAGGTAGTAGCGGGGATGAGCAGTTCTTC. It encodes CASSLGSSGDEQFF. The chain carries TRBV7-8 and TRBJ2-1; 8 nucleotides align to TRBD2. The CDR3 extends over 14 amino acids. Trimming at V came to 1 base and at J to 8 bases, leaving 4 bases not matched to a gene. Germline V gene lookup returns CDR1 SGHVS and CDR2 FQNEAQ.

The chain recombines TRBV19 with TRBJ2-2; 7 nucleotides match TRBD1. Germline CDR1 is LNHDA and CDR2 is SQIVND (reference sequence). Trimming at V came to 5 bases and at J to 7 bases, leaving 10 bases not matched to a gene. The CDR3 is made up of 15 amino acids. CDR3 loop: CASSFEGQPGGELFF. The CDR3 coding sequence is TGTGCCAGTAGTTTCGAGGGACAGCCGGGCGGGGAGCTGTTTTTT.

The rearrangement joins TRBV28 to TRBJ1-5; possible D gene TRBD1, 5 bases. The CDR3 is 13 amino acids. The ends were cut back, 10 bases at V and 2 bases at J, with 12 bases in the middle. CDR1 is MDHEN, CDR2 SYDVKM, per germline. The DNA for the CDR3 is TGTGCCACCCAAGGGGTTGGCAATCAGCCCCAGCATTTT. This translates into CATQGVGNQPQHF.

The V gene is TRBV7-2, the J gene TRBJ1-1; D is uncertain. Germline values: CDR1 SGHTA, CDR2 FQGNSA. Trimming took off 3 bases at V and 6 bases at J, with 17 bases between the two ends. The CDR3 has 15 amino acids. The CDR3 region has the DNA TGTGCCAGCAGCTTCGCGGGCCAGCATCTGGCTGAAGCTTTCTTT. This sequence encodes CASSFAGQHLAEAFF.

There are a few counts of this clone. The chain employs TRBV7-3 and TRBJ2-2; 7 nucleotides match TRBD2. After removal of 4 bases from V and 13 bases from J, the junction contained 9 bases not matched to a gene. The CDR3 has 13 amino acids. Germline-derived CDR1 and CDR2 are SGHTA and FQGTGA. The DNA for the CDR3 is TGTGCCAGCAGCTCCCCGCCCGGGGGGACGCTGTTTTTT. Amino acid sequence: CASSSPPGGTLFF.

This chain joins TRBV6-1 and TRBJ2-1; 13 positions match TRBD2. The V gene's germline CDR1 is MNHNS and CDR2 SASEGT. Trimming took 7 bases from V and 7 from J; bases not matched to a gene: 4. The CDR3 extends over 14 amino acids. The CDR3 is CASNLGLAGNEQFF. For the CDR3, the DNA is TGTGCCAGCAATTTGGGACTAGCGGGGAATGAGCAGTTCTTC.

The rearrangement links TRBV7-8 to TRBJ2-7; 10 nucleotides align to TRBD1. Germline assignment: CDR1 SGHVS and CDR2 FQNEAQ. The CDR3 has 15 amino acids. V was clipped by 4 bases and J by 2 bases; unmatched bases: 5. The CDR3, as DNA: TGTGCCAGCAGCTCCGGGACAGGGGCGACCTACGAGCAGTACTTC. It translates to CASSSGTGATYEQYF.

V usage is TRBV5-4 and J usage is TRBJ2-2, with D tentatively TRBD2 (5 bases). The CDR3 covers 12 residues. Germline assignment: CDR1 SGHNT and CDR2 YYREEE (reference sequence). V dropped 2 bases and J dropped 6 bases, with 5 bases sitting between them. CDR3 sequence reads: CASSFGAGELFF. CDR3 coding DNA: TGTGCCAGCAGCTTCGGGGCCGGGGAGCTGTTTTTT.

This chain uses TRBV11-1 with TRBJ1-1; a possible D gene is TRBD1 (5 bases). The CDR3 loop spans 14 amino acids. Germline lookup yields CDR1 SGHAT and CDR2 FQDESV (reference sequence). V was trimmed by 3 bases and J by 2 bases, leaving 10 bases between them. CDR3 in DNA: TGTGCCAGCAGCTTCGACAGTCAAAACACTGAAGCTTTCTTT. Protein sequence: CASSFDSQNTEAFF.

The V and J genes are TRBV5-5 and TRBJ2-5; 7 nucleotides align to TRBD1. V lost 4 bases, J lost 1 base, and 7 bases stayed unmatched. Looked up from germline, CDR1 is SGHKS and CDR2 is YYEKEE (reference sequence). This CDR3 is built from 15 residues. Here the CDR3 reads CASSPTRQGQETQYF. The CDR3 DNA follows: TGTGCCAGCAGCCCGACTCGACAGGGCCAAGAGACCCAGTACTTC.

The CDR3 sequence: CASSIPAESYSNQPQHF. The DNA of the CDR3 is TGTGCCAGTAGTATCCCCGCGGAGAGCTATAGCAATCAGCCCCAGCATTTT. This rearrangement joins TRBV19 to TRBJ1-5; D is uncertain. V was trimmed by 3 bases and J by 0 bases, leaving 15 bases between them. This CDR3 is built from 17 residues. In germline, CDR1 is LNHDA, CDR2 SQIVND (reference sequence).

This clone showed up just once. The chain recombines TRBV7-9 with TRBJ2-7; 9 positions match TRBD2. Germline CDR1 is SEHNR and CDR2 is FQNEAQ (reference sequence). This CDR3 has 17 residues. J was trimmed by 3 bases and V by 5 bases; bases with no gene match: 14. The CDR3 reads CASSLDSGGLRYYEQYF. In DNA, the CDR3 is TGTGCCAGCAGCCTGGACAGCGGGGGGCTACGATACTACGAGCAGTACTTC.

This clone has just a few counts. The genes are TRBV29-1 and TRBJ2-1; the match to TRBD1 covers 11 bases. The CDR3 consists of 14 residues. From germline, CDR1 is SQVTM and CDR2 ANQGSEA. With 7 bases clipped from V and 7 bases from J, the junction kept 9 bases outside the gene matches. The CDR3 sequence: CSASTDRGLNEQFF. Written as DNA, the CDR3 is TGCAGCGCTTCGACGGACAGGGGGCTTAATGAGCAGTTCTTC.

CDR3 in amino acids: CASSASGGLGNTIYF. The CDR3 DNA follows: TGTGCCAGCAGCGCCTCGGGGGGGCTTGGAAACACCATATATTTT. The rearrangement uses TRBV9 and TRBJ1-3; possibly TRBD1 for D (6 bases). Germline V lookup: CDR1 SGDLS, CDR2 YYNGEE. The CDR3 totals 15 residues. Between the trimmed V and J ends, which lost 3 bases and 3 bases, there was a span of 13 bases.

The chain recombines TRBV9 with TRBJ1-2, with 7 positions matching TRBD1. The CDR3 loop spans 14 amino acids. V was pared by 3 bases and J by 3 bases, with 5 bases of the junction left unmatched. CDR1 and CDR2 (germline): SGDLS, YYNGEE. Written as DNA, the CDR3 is TGTGCCAGCAGCGAAGGGACAGTTTACTATGGCTACACCTTC. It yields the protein CASSEGTVYYGYTF.